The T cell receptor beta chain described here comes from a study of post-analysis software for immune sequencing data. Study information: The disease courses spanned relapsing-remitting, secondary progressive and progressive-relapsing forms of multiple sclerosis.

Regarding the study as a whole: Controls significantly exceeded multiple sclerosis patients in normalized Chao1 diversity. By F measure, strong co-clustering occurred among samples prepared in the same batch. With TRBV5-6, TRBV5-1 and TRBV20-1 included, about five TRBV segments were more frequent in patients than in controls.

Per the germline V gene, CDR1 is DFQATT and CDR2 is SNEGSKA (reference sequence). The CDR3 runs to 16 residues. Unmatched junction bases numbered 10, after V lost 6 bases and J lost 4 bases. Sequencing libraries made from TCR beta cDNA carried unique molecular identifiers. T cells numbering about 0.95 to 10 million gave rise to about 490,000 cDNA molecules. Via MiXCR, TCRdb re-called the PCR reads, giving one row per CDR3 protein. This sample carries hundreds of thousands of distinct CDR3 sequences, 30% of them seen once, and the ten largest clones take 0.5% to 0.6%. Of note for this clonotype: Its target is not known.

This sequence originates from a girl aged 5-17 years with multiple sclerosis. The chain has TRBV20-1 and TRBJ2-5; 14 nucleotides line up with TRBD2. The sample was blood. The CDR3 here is CSAAGTSGRRRETQYF. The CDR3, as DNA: TGCAGTGCGGCCGGGACTAGCGGGAGAAGGCGAGAGACCCAGTACTTC.